The entry that follows covers one T cell receptor beta chain sequence. Its antigen remains unidentified. This sample stems from a study of identifying expanded T cells in peripheral blood. This CDR3 contains 15 residues. CDR1 is GTSNPN and CDR2 is SVGIG in the germline V gene (reference sequence). Trimming at V came to 0 bases and at J to 0 bases, leaving 3 bases not matched to a gene. The method was immunoSEQ multiplex PCR; TCRdb's version includes in-frame clones alone and lacks a portion of them. The repertoire holds fewer than 85,000 clones, with 89% as singletons. General study findings and limits: Across healthy donors, higher total template counts meant significantly greater approximately two-week count variance.

The clonotype originates from a person between 18 and 69 years old in good health. Sequenced material: blood. The genes are TRBV30 and TRBJ2-7, with TRBD2 matching 9 bases. The CDR3: CAWSVERGASYEQYF. Here the CDR3 DNA reads TGTGCCTGGAGTGTTGAGCGGGGGGCCTCCTACGAGCAGTACTTC.